This TCR beta chain is drawn from a study of metastatic and nonmetastatic thyroid tumors. In the study overall: Thyroid patients, malignant and benign, had repertoires compared across blood and tumor or nodule tissue.

General study results and limits: Reportedly, malignant thyroid tumors had significantly higher TCR beta diversity than benign nodules, in blood and tumor.

Germline V CDR1 and CDR2: DFQATT, SNEGSKA (reference sequence). There are 13 residues in the CDR3. The V segment lost 6 bases and the J segment 3 bases; nucleotides outside the gene matches: 5. On this clone itself: Its antigen is unidentified.

Through MiXCR, TCRdb re-clonotyped the PCR reads. In the table there are more than 10,000 clones, approximately 31% of which are singletons. Until they underwent thyroid surgery, no patient had received any treatment. The rearrangement uses TRBV20-1 and TRBJ1-5; 7 nucleotides match TRBD1. The TCR comes from a female donor with papillary thyroid cancer or a benign thyroid nodule (not recorded which). Some clones in this sample may be carry-over from other donors' samples. Sequencing was carried out using tumor tissue. This chain's CDR3 is CSATGTVNQPQHF. The CDR3 DNA is TGCAGTGCAACAGGGACAGTCAATCAGCCCCAGCATTTT.